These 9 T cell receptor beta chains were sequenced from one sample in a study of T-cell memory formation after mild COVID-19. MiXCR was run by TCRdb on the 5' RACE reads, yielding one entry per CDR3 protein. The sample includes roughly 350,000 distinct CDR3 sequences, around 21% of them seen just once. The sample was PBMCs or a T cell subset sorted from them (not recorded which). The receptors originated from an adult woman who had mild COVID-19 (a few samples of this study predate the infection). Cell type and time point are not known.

The CDR3 DNA sequence: TGCGCCAGCAGGGCAGGGGGTGGGCTGTACAATGAGCAGTTCTTC. It yields the protein CASRAGGGLYNEQFF. V is TRBV5-1 and J is TRBJ2-1, with 7 bases identical to TRBD1. V lost 5 bases, J lost 4 bases, and 9 bases stayed unmatched. The CDR3 extends over 15 amino acids. Germline V gene lookup returns CDR1 SGHRS and CDR2 YFSETQ.

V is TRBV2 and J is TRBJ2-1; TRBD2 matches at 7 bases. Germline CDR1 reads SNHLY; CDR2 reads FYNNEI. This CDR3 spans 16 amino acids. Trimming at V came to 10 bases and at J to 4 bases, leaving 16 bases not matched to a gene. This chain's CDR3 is CATTREASGIYNEQFF. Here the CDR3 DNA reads TGTGCCACGACAAGGGAGGCTAGCGGAATATACAATGAGCAGTTCTTC.

CDR3 DNA: TGTGCCAGCAGCCAAAGCAGAATGGGCAATGAGCAGTTCTTC. Translating gives CASSQSRMGNEQFF. This chain uses TRBV3-1 with TRBJ2-1; D gene ambiguous. V was clipped by 2 bases and J by 6 bases, with 11 bases between them. The germline V gene encodes CDR1 LGHDT and CDR2 YNNKEL (reference sequence). The CDR3 has 14 amino acids.

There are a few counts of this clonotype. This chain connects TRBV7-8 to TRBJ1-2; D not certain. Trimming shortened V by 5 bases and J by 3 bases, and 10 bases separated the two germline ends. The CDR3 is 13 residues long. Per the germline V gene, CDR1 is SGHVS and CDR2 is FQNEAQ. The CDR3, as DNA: TGTGCCAGCAGCCGGTCGGTAGACTATGGCTACACCTTC. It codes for CASSRSVDYGYTF.

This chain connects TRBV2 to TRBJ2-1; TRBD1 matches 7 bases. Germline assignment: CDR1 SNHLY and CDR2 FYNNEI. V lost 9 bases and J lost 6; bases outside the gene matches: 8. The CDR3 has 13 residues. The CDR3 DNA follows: TGTGCCAGGACCCCGGGACAGAGCAATGAGCAGTTCTTC. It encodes CARTPGQSNEQFF.

CDR3 protein: CASSLEGATYEQYF. In DNA form, the CDR3 reads TGCGCCAGCAGCTTGGAGGGAGCAACCTACGAGCAGTACTTC. The chain joins TRBV5-1 to TRBJ2-7; tentatively, D is TRBD2 (5 bases). The CDR3 extends over 14 amino acids. Trimming pared 0 bases from V and 2 bases from J, leaving 9 bases between. CDR1 SGHRS and CDR2 YFSETQ come from the germline V gene.

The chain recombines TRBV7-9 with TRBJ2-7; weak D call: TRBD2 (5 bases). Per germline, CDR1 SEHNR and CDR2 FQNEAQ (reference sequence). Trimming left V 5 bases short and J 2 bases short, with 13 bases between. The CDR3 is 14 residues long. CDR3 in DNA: TGTGCCAGCAGCCCTGGACTGAGAACCTACGAGCAGTACTTC. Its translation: CASSPGLRTYEQYF.

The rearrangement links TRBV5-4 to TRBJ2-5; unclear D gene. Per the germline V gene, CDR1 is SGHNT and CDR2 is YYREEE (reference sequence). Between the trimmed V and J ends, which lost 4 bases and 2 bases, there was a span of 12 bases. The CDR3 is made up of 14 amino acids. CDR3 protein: CASSLPGSQETQYF. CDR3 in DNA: TGTGCCAGCAGCCTCCCCGGGTCTCAAGAGACCCAGTACTTC.

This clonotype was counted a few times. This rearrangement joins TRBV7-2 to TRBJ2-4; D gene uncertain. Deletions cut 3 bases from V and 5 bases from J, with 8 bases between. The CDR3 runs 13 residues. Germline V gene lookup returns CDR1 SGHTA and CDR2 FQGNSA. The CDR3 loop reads CASSLGRENIQYF. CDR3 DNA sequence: TGTGCCAGCAGCTTGGGTAGAGAAAACATTCAGTACTTC.